This T cell receptor beta chain stems from a study of blood T cell repertoires in COVID-19. For the study at large: The United States, Italy and Spain supplied acute and convalescent COVID-19 samples.

The CDR3 is made up of 16 amino acids. V lost 5 bases to trimming and J lost 5 bases; unmatched junction nucleotides: 12. Germline V gene data show CDR1 as SEHNR and CDR2 as FQNEAQ (reference sequence). In the original analysis: Nucleated cell counts were estimated from reference gene primer amplification. Assay used: immunoSEQ multiplex PCR; TCRdb lists only in-frame clones, some missing. The DNA was the basis for D and trimming; V, J and clone size are from that table. The data contain roughly 180,000 clones, roughly 80% of them seen just once; the ten biggest clones take up around 5.1%. Enrolled through a virtual design, the participants were between roughly 18 and 95 years of age and came from some 26 US areas. Cohorts were determined from participant-reported clinical history.

The V and J genes are TRBV7-9 and TRBJ1-5, with 7 bases identical to TRBD1. The clonotype originates from a woman between 40 and 50 years old with acute COVID-19. Sequencing input: PBMCs or T cells enriched from blood (not recorded which). The CDR3 nucleotides are TGTGCCAGCAGCGCCGACAGGGAAGAGTGGGATCAGCCCCAGCATTTT. Translating it yields CASSADREEWDQPQHF.